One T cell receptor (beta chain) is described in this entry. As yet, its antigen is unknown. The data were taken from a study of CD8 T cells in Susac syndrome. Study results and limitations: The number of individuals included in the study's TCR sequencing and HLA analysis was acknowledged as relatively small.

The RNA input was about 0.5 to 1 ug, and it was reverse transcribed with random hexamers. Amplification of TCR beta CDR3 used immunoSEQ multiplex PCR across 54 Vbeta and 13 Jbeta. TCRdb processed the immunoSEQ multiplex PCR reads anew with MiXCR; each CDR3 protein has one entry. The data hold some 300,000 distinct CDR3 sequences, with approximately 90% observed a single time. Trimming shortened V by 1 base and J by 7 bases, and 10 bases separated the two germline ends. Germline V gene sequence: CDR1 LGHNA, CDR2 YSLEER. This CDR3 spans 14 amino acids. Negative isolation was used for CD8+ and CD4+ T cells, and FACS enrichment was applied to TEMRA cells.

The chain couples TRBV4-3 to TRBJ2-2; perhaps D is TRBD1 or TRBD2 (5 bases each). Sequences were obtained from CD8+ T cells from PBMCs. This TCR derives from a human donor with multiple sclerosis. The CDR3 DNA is TGCGCCAGCAGCCAAGGGGGGATCGGCGGGGAGCTGTTTTTT. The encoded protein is CASSQGGIGGELFF.